Listed below are T cell receptor beta chains from one sample, sequenced in a study of CD8 T cells in ankylosing spondylitis. TCRdb re-derived calls from the 5' RACE reads in MiXCR, one entry per CDR3 protein. The sample has 350,000 or so distinct CDR3 sequences; approximately 15% are singletons. Sequences were obtained from blood, either unsorted or a sorted T cell fraction (not recorded which). These TCRs come from a male donor with ankylosing spondylitis or in good health (not recorded which). The CDR3 runs from the conserved cysteine through the conserved F or W. D genes are given only for firm matches. Size is omitted from some rows. Given values are once, few, many or a class for expanded clones.

d_call clone_size j_call v_call cdr3_aa cdr3_nt
NA NA TRBJ2-1 TRBV20-1 CSASTLATRSYNEQFF TGCAGTGCTAGTACGCTAGCGACCCGATCCTACAATGAGCAGTTCTTC
NA NA TRBJ2-3 TRBV10-3 CAISESAQSGDTQYF TGTGCCATCAGTGAGTCAGCCCAATCCGGGGATACGCAGTATTTT
TRBD2 many TRBJ2-3 TRBV12-3/TRBV12-4 CASSLRPGTSGDTQYF TGTGCCAGCAGTCTACGCCCCGGGACTAGCGGAGATACGCAGTATTTT
NA few TRBJ2-1 TRBV5-1 CASSLNSVGEQFF TGCGCCAGCAGCTTGAATTCAGTGGGGGAGCAGTTCTTC
NA NA TRBJ1-5 TRBV7-2 CASSLYGTIQHF TGTGCCAGCAGCTTATACGGGACCATCCAGCATTTT
NA NA TRBJ2-1 TRBV4-1 CASSQDKPAYNEQFF TGCGCCAGCAGCCAAGATAAGCCAGCTTACAATGAGCAGTTCTTC
TRBD2 few TRBJ2-3 TRBV12-3/TRBV12-4 CASTGGTRRQYF TGTGCCAGCACCGGAGGGACTAGGCGGCAGTATTTT
TRBD2 NA TRBJ2-5 TRBV14 CASSPLLAGAQETQYF TGTGCCAGCAGCCCCCTACTAGCGGGGGCCCAAGAGACCCAGTACTTC
TRBD2 once TRBJ2-7 TRBV5-1 CASSLEYGTINYEQYF TGCGCCAGCAGCTTGGAGTATGGGACTATTAACTACGAGCAGTACTTC
TRBD1 few TRBJ2-2 TRBV12-3/TRBV12-4 CASSWGTGGSGELFF TGTGCCAGCAGTTGGGGAACAGGGGGTTCCGGGGAGCTGTTTTTT
NA NA TRBJ2-7 TRBV12-3/TRBV12-4 CASPMGGGDYEQYF TGTGCCAGTCCCATGGGCGGAGGGGACTACGAGCAGTACTTC
NA few TRBJ1-1 TRBV12-5 CASGLGAVNTEAFF TGTGCTAGTGGTTTGGGGGCGGTGAACACTGAAGCTTTCTTT
NA few TRBJ1-5 TRBV6-5 CASSYGGGRGNQPQHF TGTGCCAGCAGTTACGGCGGGGGCCGGGGCAATCAGCCCCAGCATTTT
NA many TRBJ1-1 TRBV6-5 CASGVGTEAFF TGTGCCAGCGGGGTGGGCACTGAAGCTTTCTTT
NA few TRBJ2-1 TRBV29-1 CSVEPGSQGNEQFF TGCAGCGTTGAGCCCGGGTCCCAGGGGAATGAGCAGTTCTTC
TRBD1 few TRBJ2-7 TRBV6-1 CASSDPGQYYEQYF TGTGCCAGCAGCGATCCGGGACAGTATTACGAGCAGTACTTC
TRBD2 few TRBJ2-1 TRBV10-3 CAIRTSEDSYNEQFF TGTGCCATAAGGACTAGCGAAGACTCCTACAATGAGCAGTTCTTC
NA few TRBJ2-1 TRBV11-2 CASSLGGIEQFF TGTGCCAGCAGCTTAGGGGGGATCGAGCAGTTCTTC
TRBD2 many TRBJ2-5 TRBV5-1 CASSLVGGGETQYF TGCGCCAGCAGCTTGGTTGGCGGGGGGGAGACCCAGTACTTC
NA many TRBJ2-2 TRBV5-1 CASSSRDTGELFF TGCGCCAGCAGTTCTAGAGACACCGGGGAGCTGTTTTTT
NA few TRBJ2-7 TRBV5-1 CASSLVAASSYEQYF TGCGCCAGCAGCTTGGTAGCGGCCAGCTCCTACGAGCAGTACTTC
NA few TRBJ2-7 TRBV24-1 CATSDSRGEQYF TGTGCCACCAGTGATTCTAGGGGGGAGCAGTACTTC
NA NA TRBJ1-4 TRBV10-3 CAISGVNEKLFF TGTGCCATCAGTGGAGTTAATGAAAAACTGTTTTTT
NA many TRBJ2-3 TRBV7-6 CASSPAGDTQYF TGTGCCAGCAGCCCGGCGGGAGATACGCAGTATTTT
NA NA TRBJ1-1 TRBV7-2 CASSPWGKRTENTEAFF TGTGCCAGCAGCCCCTGGGGGAAGAGGACCGAAAACACTGAAGCTTTCTTT
NA few TRBJ2-7 TRBV5-1 CASSLAAQGNEQYF TGCGCCAGCAGCTTGGCCGCACAGGGTAACGAGCAGTACTTC
TRBD2 few TRBJ2-2 TRBV24-1 CATSDRPLAGGLTGELFF TGTGCCACCAGTGATCGTCCCCTAGCGGGAGGACTCACCGGGGAGCTGTTTTTT
NA NA TRBJ2-7 TRBV12-3/TRBV12-4 CPTFKSYEQYF TGTCCCACCTTCAAAAGCTACGAGCAGTACTTC
NA few TRBJ2-3 TRBV29-1 CSAEGGTHTDTQYF TGCAGCGCTGAGGGCGGAACCCACACAGATACGCAGTATTTT
TRBD1 few TRBJ2-7 TRBV5-1 CASSAGQGPYEQYF TGCGCCAGCAGCGCTGGACAGGGTCCCTACGAGCAGTACTTC
NA NA TRBJ1-1 TRBV29-1 CSVARVGGANTEAFF TGCAGCGTTGCCCGGGTGGGGGGCGCAAATACTGAAGCTTTCTTT
TRBD2 few TRBJ2-3 TRBV7-9 CASSEGGDTQYF TGTGCCAGCAGCGAGGGAGGGGATACGCAGTATTTT
NA many TRBJ1-5 TRBV12-3/TRBV12-4 CASSLGQPQHF TGTGCCAGCAGTTTAGGTCAGCCCCAGCATTTT
NA NA TRBJ1-2 TRBV5-1 CASSLDQSNYGYTF TGCGCCAGCAGCTTGGATCAGAGTAACTATGGCTACACCTTC
NA few TRBJ1-2 TRBV20-1 CSASEGAANYGYTF TGCAGTGCTAGTGAAGGGGCAGCTAACTATGGCTACACCTTC
NA few TRBJ2-3 TRBV7-6 CASSQQEGDTQYF TGTGCCAGCAGCCAACAGGAAGGAGATACGCAGTATTTT
NA many TRBJ1-1 TRBV12-3/TRBV12-4 CASSFVVNTEAFF TGTGCCAGCAGTTTTGTGGTAAACACTGAAGCTTTCTTT
NA few TRBJ1-6 TRBV6-4 CASSELRDRNSPLHF TGTGCCAGCAGTGAACTACGGGACCGCAATTCACCCCTCCACTTT
TRBD1 many TRBJ1-2 TRBV9 CASRRSGTGGTNYGYTF TGTGCCAGCAGACGATCCGGGACAGGGGGGACCAACTATGGCTACACCTTC
TRBD1 few TRBJ1-1 TRBV12-3/TRBV12-4 CASSRNVGTGGTEAFF TGTGCCAGCAGTCGAAACGTCGGGACAGGGGGCACTGAAGCTTTCTTT
TRBD2 many TRBJ2-1 TRBV18 CASSGGLAGSEQFF TGTGCCAGCTCAGGGGGACTAGCGGGAAGTGAGCAGTTCTTC
NA NA TRBJ2-7 TRBV5-1 CASSLYGGQGRNEQYF TGCGCCAGCAGCTTATACGGGGGGCAGGGTCGGAACGAGCAGTACTTC
NA NA TRBJ1-1 TRBV7-2 CASSRRRAPEAFF TGTGCCAGCAGCCGTCGCAGGGCGCCTGAAGCTTTCTTT
TRBD1 many TRBJ1-4 TRBV12-3/TRBV12-4 CASSLRDRDEKLFF TGTGCCAGCAGTCTCCGGGACAGGGATGAAAAACTGTTTTTT
NA NA TRBJ1-1 TRBV2 CASSWWRGRGVFF TGTGCCAGCAGTTGGTGGAGGGGTCGAGGGGTTTTCTTT
NA few TRBJ2-3 TRBV7-9 CASSTTERGPQYF TGTGCCAGCAGCACAACGGAGCGAGGGCCGCAGTATTTT
TRBD1 NA TRBJ1-4 TRBV5-1 CASSLADRGEKLFF TGCGCCAGCAGCTTGGCCGACAGGGGTGAAAAACTGTTTTTT
TRBD2 few TRBJ2-7 TRBV3-1 CASTLLAGGSSEQYF TGTGCCAGCACCCTACTAGCGGGGGGTTCCTCGGAGCAGTACTTC